This record looks at one TCR beta chain sequence and its context. This CDR3 is 15 amino acids long. V trimming: 5 bases; J trimming: 1 base; junction bases outside the gene matches: 5. From germline, CDR1 is LNHDA and CDR2 SQIVND (reference sequence). The data derive from a study of blood T cell repertoires in COVID-19. Assay used: immunoSEQ multiplex PCR; TCRdb lists only in-frame clones, some missing. This table has 90,000 to 150,000 clones, 60% to 85% appearing once. The sequenced material came from peripheral blood. The receptor was isolated from a human donor with acute or convalescent COVID-19. The donor label of this sample is uncertain. The V call is TRBV19, the J call TRBJ1-2; 9 bases match TRBD1. The CDR3 loop reads CASSLMGQGNYGYTF. For the CDR3, the DNA is TGTGCCAGTAGTCTCATGGGACAGGGTAACTATGGCTACACCTTC.